This entry concerns a single T cell receptor (beta chain). Germline trimming cut 3 bases from V and 0 bases from J; bases unmatched to any gene: 5. Looked up from germline, CDR1 is SGDLS and CDR2 is YYNGEE. The CDR3 has 16 amino acids. The authors' processing: Cell counts per sample came from amplifying reference gene primers. TCRdb's table, derived via immunoSEQ multiplex PCR, lists solely in-frame clones and lacks some. V and J calls and clone size are as listed in that table; D and trimming were resolved from the DNA. This sample carries 300,000 to 450,000 clones, roughly 90% of them seen once, and the ten largest clones take over 0.8%. For recovered donors of Cohort 3, there were two negative PCRs, clearance, or symptom resolution. This record comes from a study of blood T cell repertoires in COVID-19. Overall study: Researchers got acute and convalescent COVID-19 samples from the United States, Italy and Spain. In each case, the material was cDNA or gDNA derived from T cells, B-cell-depleted T cells, or PBMCs.

This sequence joins TRBV9 and TRBJ2-3; TRBD2 aligns across 9 bases. The source of this sequence is a woman in her thirties who had recovered from COVID-19. The sequencing input was PBMCs or T cells enriched from blood (not recorded which). CDR3 loop: CASSALAGVSTDTQYF. In DNA form, the CDR3 reads TGTGCCAGCAGCGCCTTAGCGGGGGTAAGCACAGATACGCAGTATTTT.